A single sample gave rise to the 21 T cell receptor beta chains below, sequenced in a study of beta chain features in type 1 diabetes. The study's findings and limits: TCRB CDR3s were moderately but significantly shorter in Type 1 diabetes patients in all four CD4+ subsets.

These receptors' antigens are unknown. Isolated RNA was reverse transcribed in full, so expressed TCRB transcripts were sequenced. Some clones are missing from TCRdb's copy, which holds only in-frame ones; the method was immunoSEQ multiplex PCR. The profile shows 600,000 or so clones, over 12% of them singletons. Sequenced input: naive CD4+ T cells from blood. Receptors originate from a man aged 18 to 30 with type 1 diabetes.

Only a few counts were recorded for this clone. The J gene is TRBJ2-2, the V gene TRBV9, with D hard to call. Germline V lookup: CDR1 SGDLS, CDR2 YYNGEE. V shed 4 bases and J shed 4 bases, with 14 bases lying between them. The CDR3 runs to 15 residues. In nucleotides, the CDR3 is TGTGCCAGCAGCCCCGACGCGACCACCACCGGGGAGCTGTTTTTT. Its translation: CASSPDATTTGELFF.

V and J are TRBV5-6 and TRBJ2-7; no reliable D call. The CDR3 length is 13 residues. Germline lookup yields CDR1 SGHDT and CDR2 YYEEEE. V lost 0 bases and J 2 bases, leaving 6 bases between the germline ends. The CDR3 region is CASSLEWTYEQYF. CDR3 nucleotides: TGTGCCAGCAGCTTGGAATGGACCTACGAGCAGTACTTC. Full variable domain (rest looked up from reference TRBV5-6 and TRBJ2-7): DAGVTQSPTHLIKTRGQQVTLRCSPKSGHDTVSWYQQALGQGPQFIFQYYEEEERQRGNFPDRFSGHQFPNYSSELNVNALLLGDSALYLCASSLEWTYEQYFGPGTRLTVT.

This clone has a handful of counts. V usage is TRBV28 and J usage is TRBJ1-1, with D perhaps TRBD1 (6 bases). V dropped 6 bases and J dropped 8 bases, with 13 bases sitting between them. From germline, CDR1 is MDHEN and CDR2 SYDVKM. The CDR3 spans 12 residues. DNA of the CDR3: TGTGCCAGCAGAACGACAGGTTTAGAAGCTTTCTTT. Its translation is CASRTTGLEAFF.

The chain carries TRBV5-1 and TRBJ2-7, with D tentatively TRBD1 (7 bases). This CDR3 is 16 amino acids long. Germline loops: CDR1 SGHRS, CDR2 YFSETQ. The V end was cut by 1 base, the J end by 2 bases, with 16 bases between. The CDR3 loop reads CASSLRGAGQTYEQYF. The CDR3 coding sequence is TGCGCCAGCAGCTTGCGTGGTGCGGGACAGACCTACGAGCAGTACTTC.

This clone has only a few counts. The chain couples TRBV30 to TRBJ1-5; D gene uncertain. V lost 0 bases, J lost 5 bases, and 11 bases lay in between. The germline V gene encodes CDR1 GTSNPN and CDR2 SVGIG (reference sequence). The CDR3 runs to 14 residues. CDR3 sequence (DNA): TGTGCCTGGAGTGTAGCGCAGGTTTATCAGCCCCAGCATTTT. Translating gives CAWSVAQVYQPQHF.

The chain is built from TRBV18 and TRBJ2-2; TRBD1 matches at 8 bases. Germline CDR1 and CDR2: KGHSH and LQKENI. The CDR3 is 16 amino acids. The J segment lost 2 bases and the V segment lost 6 bases, leaving 8 bases of the junction unmatched. CDR3 residues: CASSARTGSNTGELFF. Here the CDR3 DNA reads TGTGCCAGCTCGGCTCGGACAGGGTCAAACACCGGGGAGCTGTTTTTT.

A few counts support this clone. Other DNA variants within this sample encode the same CDR3. The chain is built from TRBV7-2 and TRBJ2-7; 10 positions agree with TRBD1. The CDR3 length is 14 residues. The junction had 3 bases not matched to a gene; V was cut back by 5 bases and J by 2 bases. Germline V CDR1 and CDR2: SGHTA, FQGNSA. DNA for the CDR3: TGTGCCAGCAGCCCCGGGACAGGGGCCTACGAGCAGTACTTC. Amino acid sequence: CASSPGTGAYEQYF.

The chain links TRBV6-1 to TRBJ2-3, with 10 bases that match TRBD2. The CDR3 sequence is 16 residues long. V lost 2 bases, J lost 7 bases, and 9 bases stayed unmatched. The germline V gene encodes CDR1 MNHNS and CDR2 SASEGT. The CDR3 loop is CASSERTSGVENTQYF. The CDR3 region has the DNA TGTGCCAGCAGTGAACGGACTAGCGGAGTGGAAAATACGCAGTATTTT.

V gene TRBV14 combines with J gene TRBJ2-7, with 13 nucleotides matching TRBD2. Germline assignment: CDR1 SGHDN and CDR2 FVKESK. This CDR3 has 14 residues. V dropped 6 bases and J dropped 3; count of bases not matched to a gene: 2. In DNA, the CDR3 is TGTGCCAGCAGTCGACTAGCGGGAGGCTACGAGCAGTACTTC. Translated, it gives CASSRLAGGYEQYF. Full variable domain (remainder filled in from reference TRBV14 and TRBJ2-7): EAGVTQFPSHSVIEKGQTVTLRCDPISGHDNLYWYRRVMGKEIKFLLHFVKESKQDESGMPNNRFLAERTGGTYSTLKVQPAELEDSGVYFCASSRLAGGYEQYFGPGTRLTVT.

The V and J genes are TRBV27 and TRBJ2-7, with 7 positions matching TRBD2. The CDR3 is 14 residues long. Unmatched junction bases numbered 11, after V lost 8 bases and J lost 4 bases. Germline CDR1 is MNHEY and CDR2 is SMNVEV (reference sequence). DNA of the CDR3: TGTGCCAGCGCCCGGGAGTTAGCGGGTTACGAGCAGTACTTC. It translates to CASARELAGYEQYF.

The genes are TRBV7-2 and TRBJ1-1, with a tentative D call TRBD1 (5 bases). This CDR3 is built from 12 residues. Deletions cut 3 bases from V and 10 bases from J, with 12 bases between. CDR1 SGHTA and CDR2 FQGNSA come from the germline V gene. The CDR3 sequence: CASSFGGAGAFF. The CDR3, as DNA: TGTGCCAGCAGCTTCGGGGGTGCGGGAGCTTTCTTT.

This clone was counted a few times. The chain combines TRBV7-2 with TRBJ2-1; D ambiguous. Germline V gives CDR1 SGHTA, CDR2 FQGNSA. V was trimmed by 6 bases and J by 5 bases, leaving 8 bases between them. The CDR3 runs to 12 residues. This chain's CDR3 is CASRRGDNEQFF. As DNA, the CDR3 is TGTGCCAGCAGACGTGGCGACAATGAGCAGTTCTTC.

The chain couples TRBV23-1 to TRBJ1-4, with TRBD1 as a possible D gene (5 bases). TRBV23-1 is placed among ORFs of uncertain function. CDR3 length: 16 amino acids. V was pared by 0 bases and J by 5 bases, with 13 bases between. The CDR3 DNA reads as TGCGCCAGCAGTCAATCGGGGCGGGCAGAGAATGAAAAACTGTTTTTT. This encodes CASSQSGRAENEKLFF.

This clone has more than one count but fewer than ten. This CDR3 reads CASGSGRTGELFF. CDR3 nucleotides: TGTGCCAGCGGGAGCGGTCGGACCGGGGAGCTGTTTTTT. The chain couples TRBV6-6 to TRBJ2-2; D possibly corresponds to TRBD2 (5 bases). This CDR3 comprises 13 residues. The ends were cut back, 8 bases at V and 5 bases at J, with 12 bases in the middle. CDR1 is MNHNY and CDR2 is SVGAGI in the germline V gene (reference sequence).

This clone was counted a few times. CDR3 loop: CAWSVKAGNIQYF. Written as DNA, the CDR3 is TGTGCCTGGAGTGTAAAAGCCGGAAACATTCAGTACTTC. J is TRBJ2-4 and V is TRBV30; D call uncertain. The V gene's germline CDR1 is GTSNPN and CDR2 SVGIG (reference sequence). Trimming pared 0 bases from V and 6 bases from J, leaving 9 bases between. The CDR3 has 13 residues.

This clone was counted only a few times. V is TRBV4-3 and J is TRBJ1-5; the match to TRBD1 covers 7 bases. This CDR3 comprises 11 residues. Losses at the gene ends were 6 bases for V and 15 bases for J; bases not matched to a gene: 8. The germline CDR1 and CDR2 sequences are LGHNA and YSLEER. The CDR3 loop is CASSELGTAHF. The CDR3 coding sequence is TGCGCCAGCAGTGAATTAGGGACAGCGCATTTT.

This clone was seen more than once but under ten times. J is TRBJ1-5 and V is TRBV19; TRBD1 agrees at 9 bases. CDR1 is LNHDA, CDR2 SQIVND, per germline (reference sequence). V dropped 6 bases and J dropped 0; count of bases not matched to a gene: 6. The CDR3 is made up of 16 amino acids. In nucleotides, the CDR3 is TGTGCCAGTAGCCTTACAGGGGGCTATAGCAATCAGCCCCAGCATTTT. Protein product: CASSLTGGYSNQPQHF.

Remarks on this clone: The junction departs from the called germline gene at one end, perhaps through a read error. The chain joins TRBV27 to TRBJ2-1; 10 bases match TRBD2. The CDR3 contains 12 residues. CDR1 is MNHEY and CDR2 is SMNVEV in the germline V gene (reference sequence). The CDR3 here is CASSTLAGGTVF. The CDR3 nucleotides are TGTGCCAGCAGTACCTTAGCGGGGGGCACTGTCTTC.

This clone was seen a few times. The chain is built from TRBV6-5 and TRBJ2-7, with D possibly TRBD2 on 6 matching bases. Trimming left V 8 bases short and J 3 bases short, with 11 bases between. This CDR3 comprises 12 residues. Germline CDR1 MNHEY, CDR2 SVGAGI. DNA for the CDR3: TGTGCCAGCCGGGACTGGAACTACGAGCAGTACTTC. Its translation: CASRDWNYEQYF.

This clone was counted only a few times. The chain employs TRBV18 and TRBJ1-2; unclear D gene. The CDR3 contains 13 residues. V was pared by 5 bases and J by 3 bases, with 10 bases between. Looked up from germline, CDR1 is KGHSH and CDR2 is LQKENI. CDR3 amino acids: CASSSLEDYGYTF. The CDR3 DNA follows: TGTGCCAGCTCATCCCTCGAAGACTATGGCTACACCTTC.

DNA for the CDR3: TGTGCCACCAGTCGCCCCATGCGGGGCGGCTCCTACAATGAGCAGTTCTTC. The encoded protein is CATSRPMRGGSYNEQFF. The chain recombines TRBV15 with TRBJ2-1; weak D call: TRBD2 (6 bases). The length of the CDR3 is 17 residues. CDR1 is LNHNV and CDR2 is YYDKDF in the germline V gene (reference sequence). Trimming stripped 6 bases from V and 0 bases from J, with 18 bases between.